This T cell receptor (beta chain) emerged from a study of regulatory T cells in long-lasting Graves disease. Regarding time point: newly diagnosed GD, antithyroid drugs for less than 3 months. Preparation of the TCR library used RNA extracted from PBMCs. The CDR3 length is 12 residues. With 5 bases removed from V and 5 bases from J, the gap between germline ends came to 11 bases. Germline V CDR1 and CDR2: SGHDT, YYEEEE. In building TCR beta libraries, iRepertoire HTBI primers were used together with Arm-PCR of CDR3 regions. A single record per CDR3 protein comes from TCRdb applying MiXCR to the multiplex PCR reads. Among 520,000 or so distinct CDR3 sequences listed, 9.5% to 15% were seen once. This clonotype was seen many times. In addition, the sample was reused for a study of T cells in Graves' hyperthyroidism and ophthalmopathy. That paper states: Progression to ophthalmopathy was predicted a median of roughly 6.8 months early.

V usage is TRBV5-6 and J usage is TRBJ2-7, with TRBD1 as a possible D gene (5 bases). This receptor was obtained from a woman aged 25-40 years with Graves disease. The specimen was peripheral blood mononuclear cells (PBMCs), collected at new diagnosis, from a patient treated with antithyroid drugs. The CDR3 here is CASSYQGDEQYF. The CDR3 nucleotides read TGTGCCAGCAGTTACCAGGGTGACGAGCAGTACTTC.